The text below deals with one TCR beta chain. Assay: immunoSEQ multiplex PCR; the TCRdb copy retains only in-frame clones and omits some. The data show around 430,000 clones, around 88% seen once. This entry belongs to a study of blood T cell repertoires in COVID-19. V was cut by 1 base and J by 0 bases, with 7 bases left in between. The CDR3 sequence is 15 residues long. Germline CDR1 and CDR2: MGHRA and YSYEKL. This chain links TRBV4-1 with TRBJ1-3; unclear D gene. This TCR came from a woman between 45 and 60 years old with COVID-19, enrolled during active disease. Source material: peripheral blood. The CDR3 region has the DNA TGCGCCAGCAGCCAAGTGAGGGACTCTGGAAACACCATATATTTT. The encoded protein is CASSQVRDSGNTIYF.